The clone carrying this T cell receptor (beta chain) was recorded once. This record belongs to a study of T cells in localized non-small cell lung cancer. Germline V gives CDR1 MNHEY, CDR2 SMNVEV (reference sequence). This CDR3 region has 13 residues. V dropped 5 bases and J dropped 5; count of bases not matched to a gene: 5. Method: immunoSEQ multiplex PCR; TCRdb's copy keeps in-frame clones and lacks some. The sample consists of tens of thousands of clones, 70% to 80% of them appearing once. The rearrangement joins TRBV27 to TRBJ1-1; 7 positions match TRBD1. The receptor comes from a woman aged 35 to 75 with stage II squamous cell lung carcinoma. Sequenced material: PBMCs, taken before any cancer treatment. DNA for the CDR3: TGTGCCAGCAGTCCGCAGGGGGGGACTGAAGCTTTCTTT. Its protein product is CASSPQGGTEAFF.